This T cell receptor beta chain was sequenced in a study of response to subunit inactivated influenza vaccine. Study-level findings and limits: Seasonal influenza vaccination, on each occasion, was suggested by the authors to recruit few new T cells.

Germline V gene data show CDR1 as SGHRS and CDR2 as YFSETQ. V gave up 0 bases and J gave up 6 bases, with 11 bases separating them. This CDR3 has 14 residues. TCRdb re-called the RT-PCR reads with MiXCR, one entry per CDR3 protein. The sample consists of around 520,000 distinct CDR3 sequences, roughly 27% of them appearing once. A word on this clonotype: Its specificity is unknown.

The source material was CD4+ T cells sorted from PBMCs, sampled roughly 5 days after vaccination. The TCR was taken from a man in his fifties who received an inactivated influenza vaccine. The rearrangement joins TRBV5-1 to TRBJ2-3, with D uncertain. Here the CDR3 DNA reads TGCGCCAGCAGCTTGGTTCAGCGAGCGGATACGCAGTATTTT. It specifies CASSLVQRADTQYF. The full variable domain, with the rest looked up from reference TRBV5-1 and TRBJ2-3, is KAGVTQTPRYLIKTRGQQVTLSCSPISGHRSVSWYQQTPGQGLQFLFEYFSETQRNKGNFPGRFSGRQFSNSRSEMNVSTLELGDSALYLCASSLVQRADTQYFGPGTRLTVL.